This TCR beta chain originates from a study of CD8+ T cells in alopecia areata (dated by TCRdb to 2016 to 2019). Concerning the study at large: The treated patients, all with moderate-to-severe alopecia areata, were enrolled in an open-label pilot trial of oral tofacitinib given at 5 to 10 mg twice daily. Patients received tofacitinib for 6 to 18 months and were then followed off drug for 6 months to check for delayed response and recurrence. RNA came from the PAXgene miRNA kit for fixed scalp, the miRNeasy kit for PBMCs, and the RNeasy kit for mouse skin. Scalp clonality was compared among normal scalp (n=4), patchy alopecia areata scalp (n=8), and alopecia totalis/universalis scalp (n=8). Biopsies were taken from tofacitinib-treated patients at baseline and at 4 and 24 weeks of treatment, and a later scalp biopsy was taken in several of the tofacitinib-treated patients. Scalp tissue and sorted CD4+ and CD8+ peripheral blood T cells from patchy and totalis/universalis alopecia areata patients and from healthy controls were covered by human TCRbeta sequencing. Amplification of TCRbeta CDR3 regions was done by immunoSEQ multiplex PCR using 35 Vbeta forward primers and 13 Jbeta reverse primers. In both human patients and the C3H/HeJ mouse model, the study applied high-throughput TCRbeta sequencing to look at T cell clonal expansion in alopecia areata. Results the study describes overall, beyond this receptor: Unlike mouse skin, where gammadelta T cells dominate, normal human skin contains resident alphabeta T cells that get sequenced too, which complicates analysis of the scalp TCR repertoire. Compared with normal scalp, lesional scalp, particularly in alopecia totalis/universalis, had higher clonality and more expanded CD8+ clones, which suggests antigenic drive. Shared TCR sequences between patients were less evident than in mice, which may be partly attributable to HLA diversity in the patient population.

From a lookup of the germline V gene, CDR1 and CDR2 are ENHRY and SYGVKD. V is shortened by 6 bases, J by 1 base, and the region joining them spans 12 bases. Including cysteine and phenylalanine, the CDR3 has 14 amino acids. The entry retains the CDR3 DNA only, 42 bases that are in frame from base 1. Libraries were prepared through the immunoSEQ multiplex PCR assay. RNA was extracted from all samples and reverse transcribed into cDNA, which served as template for TCR sequencing. First-strand cDNA was synthesized with SuperScript III using a 2:1 mix of oligo-dT and random hexamers. A synthetic immune receptor repertoire was used to measure amplification bias, and any remaining bias was corrected computationally. On the study's bioinformatics: Raw reads were preprocessed for error removal, and CDR3 was defined according to IMGT conventions as running from the conserved cysteine to phenylalanine. Clonality was calculated as 1 minus Shannon entropy normalized by log2 of the number of productive unique TCRs. Scalp TCRbeta sequences were cross-referenced with sorted blood CD4 and CD8 repertoires so that the CD4 or CD8 identity of scalp clones could be inferred. Held by TCRdb, this immuneACCESS table contains in-frame sequences only and omits some clones. Under half of the omission traces to an unresolved V gene where checked; the cause of the rest is unknown. V, J and clone size are taken as reported in that table, and D and trimming were inferred from the DNA itself. In this sample the table shows 150,000 to 200,000 clones, around 71% of which occur a single time. The ten most abundant clones make up about an eighth of the sample.

In regard to this clone: Its antigen is unknown. No base-level quality is on record; no much larger clone is a single base apart.

The time point tag for this specimen amounts to: baseline before oral tofacitinib. Peripheral blood and lesional scalp punch biopsies were obtained from patients with alopecia areata. PBMCs were isolated by density centrifugation and stained for CD3, CD4 and CD8, and CD4+ and CD8+ T cells were sorted on a FACSAria. The TCR was taken from a human donor with alopecia areata. Recombination linked TRBV10-3 to TRBJ1-1; possibly the D gene is TRBD1, per 6 matching bases. Sequencing was performed on CD8+ T cells sorted from blood, taken at week 0. Read as DNA, the sequence is TGTGCCATCAGAAATACAGGGTCGAACACTGAAGCTTTCTTT. Its protein product is CAIRNTGSNTEAFF.